This T cell receptor beta chain was profiled in a study of CD8 T cells in ankylosing spondylitis. MiXCR, applied by TCRdb to the 5' RACE reads, yields one record per CDR3 protein. The sample records approximately 130,000 distinct CDR3 sequences, 7% to 10% being singletons. The CDR3 covers 13 residues. Trimming removed 0 bases from V and 1 base from J, with 4 bases in between. CDR1 MNHEY and CDR2 SVGAGI come from the germline V gene. This clonotype was observed at least ten times. The genes are TRBV6-5 and TRBJ2-7; D remains unclear. This receptor was taken from a male donor with ankylosing spondylitis or in good health (not recorded which). The sequenced sample consisted of blood, either unsorted or a sorted T cell fraction (not recorded which). The CDR3 nucleotides are TGTGCCAGCAGTTACTCGAGATCCTACGAGCAGTACTTC. Its translation: CASSYSRSYEQYF.